The 28 T cell receptor beta chains presented below share a single source sample, sequenced in a study of Ad26.COV2.S vaccination and SARS-CoV-2 variants. Only in-frame clones appear in the TCRdb table, and some are missing; sequencing was by immunoSEQ multiplex PCR. Of 100,000 or so clones listed, about three quarters were seen once; the top ten hold 15% to 20%. The source material was peripheral blood, sampled after recovery from COVID-19. The receptors were gathered from a human donor who had recovered from COVID-19.

As DNA, the CDR3 is TGTGCCAGCAGTGAAGCGACGGGCGCGGGAAACACCATATATTTT. Encoded protein: CASSEATGAGNTIYF. This rearrangement joins TRBV6-1 to TRBJ1-3; D is uncertain. This CDR3 region has 15 residues. Germline assignment: CDR1 MNHNS and CDR2 SASEGT. Trimming removed 0 bases from V and 4 bases from J, with 10 bases in between.

The rearrangement links TRBV5-4 to TRBJ2-2; either TRBD1 or TRBD2 may fit D (5 bases each). The V gene lost 2 bases and the J gene lost 1 base, with 12 bases spanning the gap. Germline V gene data show CDR1 as SGHNT and CDR2 as YYREEE (reference sequence). This CDR3 is 16 amino acids long. CDR3 bases: TGTGCCAGCAGCTTCCCCGGGACCGGGAACACCGGGGAGCTGTTTTTT. Protein: CASSFPGTGNTGELFF.

The chain couples TRBV9 to TRBJ2-7, with D possibly being TRBD2 (5 bases). This CDR3 has 13 amino acids. Germline lookup yields CDR1 SGDLS and CDR2 YYNGEE. Trimming took 0 bases from V and 6 from J, leaving 10 bases between them. CDR3 in amino acids: CASSVEMGSEQYF. Written as DNA, the CDR3 is TGTGCCAGCAGCGTAGAAATGGGGAGCGAGCAGTACTTC.

V and J are TRBV19 and TRBJ1-4, with D possibly being TRBD1 (5 bases). This CDR3 is built from 14 residues. V dropped 6 bases and J dropped 8 bases, with 16 bases sitting between them. Germline V gene sequence: CDR1 LNHDA, CDR2 SQIVND (reference sequence). CDR3 loop: CASRTRGVEEKLFF. The CDR3 nucleotides read TGTGCCAGTAGAACAAGAGGGGTGGAAGAAAAACTGTTTTTT.

CDR3 region: CASSDDSSSGANVLTF. Written as DNA, the CDR3 is TGTGCCAGCAGTGACGACAGCTCCTCTGGGGCCAACGTCCTGACTTTC. J is TRBJ2-6 and V is TRBV2; D is perhaps TRBD1 (5 bases). This CDR3 contains 16 residues. With 3 bases removed from V and 0 bases from J, the gap between germline ends came to 9 bases. CDR1 is SNHLY, CDR2 FYNNEI, per germline.

The chain links TRBV5-4 to TRBJ2-5; D not resolved. V shed 2 bases and J shed 2 bases, with 7 bases lying between them. CDR3 length equals 13 residues. From germline, CDR1 is SGHNT and CDR2 YYREEE (reference sequence). CDR3 residues: CASSFWGQETQYF. The CDR3 coding sequence is TGTGCCAGCAGCTTCTGGGGACAAGAGACCCAGTACTTC.

This chain connects TRBV29-1 to TRBJ1-4, with D maybe TRBD1 (5 bases). V gave up 3 bases and J gave up 7 bases, with 15 bases separating them. The CDR3 is 14 residues long. Germline V gene data show CDR1 as SQVTM and CDR2 as ANQGSEA. The DNA of the CDR3 is TGCAGCGTTGAGAAGCAGGGTTTAAGTGAAAAACTGTTTTTT. Translated, it gives CSVEKQGLSEKLFF.

The V gene is TRBV4-2, the J gene TRBJ2-3, with TRBD2 matching 8 bases. The CDR3 loop spans 16 amino acids. J was trimmed by 6 bases and V by 0 bases; bases with no gene match: 8. The germline V gene encodes CDR1 LGHNA and CDR2 YNFKEQ. The CDR3 loop reads CASSQDLRGGRDTQYF. For the CDR3, the DNA is TGTGCCAGCAGCCAAGATCTACGGGGGGGCAGGGATACGCAGTATTTT.

The J gene is TRBJ2-3, the V gene TRBV5-1; no definite D call. Per germline, CDR1 SGHRS and CDR2 YFSETQ. CDR3 length: 16 amino acids. The V end lost 0 bases, the J end lost 0 bases, and 11 bases lay between the germline ends. The CDR3 region has the DNA TGCGCCAGCAGCTTGGCTACGGATTCTAGCACAGATACGCAGTATTTT. It translates to CASSLATDSSTDTQYF.

This chain uses TRBV7-2 with TRBJ1-6; no reliable D call. Germline values: CDR1 SGHTA, CDR2 FQGNSA. The CDR3 length is 13 residues. Deletions cut 1 base from V and 10 bases from J, with 8 bases between. The CDR3 nucleotides are TGTGCCAGCAGCTTAGTCGTCGCCTCACCCCTCCACTTT. This encodes CASSLVVASPLHF.

This chain joins TRBV2 and TRBJ1-1, with no clear D. The CDR3 length is 11 residues. From germline, CDR1 is SNHLY and CDR2 FYNNEI. V lost 8 bases to trimming and J lost 0 bases, with 4 bases between them. As DNA, the CDR3 is TGTGCCAGCGGAATGAACACTGAAGCTTTCTTT. It specifies CASGMNTEAFF.

The chain links TRBV5-1 to TRBJ2-1; D is undetermined. Germline V lookup: CDR1 SGHRS, CDR2 YFSETQ. The CDR3 contains 14 residues. The germline V and J ends were trimmed by 0 bases and 5 bases, with 9 bases remaining between them. In DNA, the CDR3 is TGCGCCAGCAGCTTGGGTGGGTTGGACAATGAGCAGTTCTTC. This encodes CASSLGGLDNEQFF.

The CDR3 sequence is CASSLGQGDSPLHF. The CDR3 bases are TGTGCCAGCAGCTTAGGACAAGGGGATTCACCCCTCCACTTT. The chain has TRBV7-2 and TRBJ1-6; perhaps TRBD1 as D (5 bases). The CDR3 consists of 14 residues. Deletions cut 1 base from V and 8 bases from J, with 9 bases between. CDR1 and CDR2 from the germline V gene are SGHTA and FQGNSA.

Comments on this clone: The sample holds other DNA sequences that translate to the same CDR3. The chain links TRBV10-1 to TRBJ1-1; no clear D. The length of the CDR3 is 13 residues. Germline assignment: CDR1 WNHNN and CDR2 SYGVQD (reference sequence). Trimming pared 5 bases from V and 0 bases from J, leaving 7 bases between. CDR3 sequence (DNA): TGCGCCAGCAGTCGGGGAATGAACACTGAAGCTTTCTTT. This encodes CASSRGMNTEAFF.

The genes are TRBV10-3 and TRBJ1-3, with D unclear. Trimming left V 5 bases short and J 0 bases short, with 11 bases between. The CDR3 has 15 residues. CDR1 is ENHRY and CDR2 is SYGVKD in the germline V gene. CDR3 loop: CAISPGLSSGNTIYF. The CDR3, as DNA: TGTGCCATCAGTCCGGGCCTGAGCTCTGGAAACACCATATATTTT.

The chain has TRBV19 and TRBJ1-1, with unresolved D. With 4 bases removed from V and 1 base from J, the gap between germline ends came to 13 bases. Germline CDR1 and CDR2: LNHDA and SQIVND (reference sequence). This CDR3 contains 15 residues. In nucleotides, the CDR3 is TGTGCCAGTAGTACCCTTTCTTTAGGGAACACTGAAGCTTTCTTT. Its translation is CASSTLSLGNTEAFF.

CDR3 DNA sequence: TGCAGCGGGGACAGGGACGGATCAGATACGCAGTATTTT. Amino acids: CSGDRDGSDTQYF. The chain links TRBV29-1 to TRBJ2-3; 9 bases are shared with TRBD1. Germline CDR1 SQVTM, CDR2 ANQGSEA. Losses at the gene ends were 7 bases for V and 4 bases for J; bases not matched to a gene: 6. This CDR3 comprises 13 residues.

The chain uses TRBV29-1 and TRBJ2-7, with D possibly being TRBD1 (6 bases). Trimming took off 1 base at V and 0 bases at J, with 13 bases between the two ends. Per germline, CDR1 SQVTM and CDR2 ANQGSEA. The CDR3 is made up of 15 amino acids. CDR3 DNA sequence: TGCAGCGTTGAAGGGATGGGGACATCCTCCTACGAGCAGTACTTC. As protein: CSVEGMGTSSYEQYF.

The chain carries TRBV4-1 and TRBJ2-7, with D possibly matching TRBD2 (5 bases). Germline V gene sequence: CDR1 MGHRA, CDR2 YSYEKL. The CDR3 length is 15 residues. With 1 base removed from V and 0 bases from J, the gap between germline ends came to 10 bases. CDR3 DNA: TGCGCCAGCAGCCAAGTCTGGGGAGCCTCCTACGAGCAGTACTTC. Encoded protein: CASSQVWGASYEQYF.

The V gene is TRBV29-1, the J gene TRBJ2-5; 8 bases are a match to TRBD1. Germline V gene data show CDR1 as SQVTM and CDR2 as ANQGSEA. CDR3 length equals 12 residues. V gave up 7 bases and J gave up 4 bases; unmatched junction bases: 5. The CDR3 DNA is TGCAGCGAAAGACAGGGGCCAGAGACCCAGTACTTC. It is translated as CSERQGPETQYF.

This clone has a handful of counts. The J gene is TRBJ2-2, the V gene TRBV30; D perhaps matches TRBD1 (5 bases). This CDR3 has 14 amino acids. CDR1 is GTSNPN and CDR2 is SVGIG in the germline V gene (reference sequence). The ends were cut back, 1 base at V and 5 bases at J, with 11 bases in the middle. The CDR3 here is CAWSEVRATGELFF. The CDR3 region has the DNA TGTGCCTGGAGTGAGGTCAGGGCTACCGGGGAGCTGTTTTTT.

The chain joins TRBV5-1 to TRBJ2-2; the D gene is possibly TRBD1 (6 bases). Germline values: CDR1 SGHRS, CDR2 YFSETQ. CDR3 length: 15 residues. Trimming removed 0 bases from V and 1 base from J, with 7 bases in between. The CDR3 nucleotides read TGCGCCAGCAGCTTGGCGACAGGGAACACCGGGGAGCTGTTTTTT. As protein: CASSLATGNTGELFF. The whole variable domain, remainder taken from reference TRBV5-1 and TRBJ2-2, is KAGVTQTPRYLIKTRGQQVTLSCSPISGHRSVSWYQQTPGQGLQFLFEYFSETQRNKGNFPGRFSGRQFSNSRSEMNVSTLELGDSALYLCASSLATGNTGELFFGEGSRLTVL.

This clone has just one count. The genes are TRBV5-6 and TRBJ1-2; the match to TRBD1 covers 9 bases. CDR3 size: 16 residues. V lost 1 base, J lost 8 bases, and 12 bases stayed unmatched. Germline assignment: CDR1 SGHDT and CDR2 YYEEEE. The CDR3 sequence: CASSLIRGQGGGGYTF. CDR3 bases: TGTGCCAGCAGCTTGATTCGGGGACAGGGCGGCGGAGGCTACACCTTC.

The chain is built from TRBV21-1 and TRBJ1-1. TRBV21-1 is a pseudogene. The CDR3 is made up of 16 amino acids. DNA of the CDR3: TGTGCCAGCAGCAAATTACGGTTCGGGGTGAACACTGAAGCTTTCTTT. Translating gives CASSKLRFGVNTEAFF.

The chain employs TRBV5-1 and TRBJ1-1; TRBD1 matches at 10 bases. The CDR3 spans 15 residues. Trimming cost V 7 bases and J 4 bases; bases outside gene matches: 10. Germline CDR1 SGHRS, CDR2 YFSETQ. The CDR3 DNA reads TGCGCCAGCGGGGAGACAGGGGGCTGGGTCACTGAAGCTTTCTTT. This translates into CASGETGGWVTEAFF.

The chain joins TRBV30 to TRBJ1-1; D remains ambiguous. Germline CDR1 reads GTSNPN; CDR2 reads SVGIG (reference sequence). This CDR3 contains 13 residues. V was clipped by 0 bases and J by 7 bases, with 12 bases between them. The CDR3 region has the DNA TGTGCCTGGAGTGTGTCTGGTGCTGGTGAAGCTTTCTTT. Translating it yields CAWSVSGAGEAFF.

V is TRBV10-1 and J is TRBJ1-1, with unresolved D. Germline assignment: CDR1 WNHNN and CDR2 SYGVQD (reference sequence). The CDR3 runs 12 residues. Deletions cut 8 bases from V and 6 bases from J, with 13 bases between. The CDR3: CASSEGTAEAFF. The CDR3 DNA reads as TGCGCCAGCTCGGAGGGTACCGCTGAAGCTTTCTTT.

This clone appeared once. The chain employs TRBV19 and TRBJ2-3; TRBD2 matches at 11 bases. The CDR3 has 18 residues. The junction had 14 bases not matched to a gene; V was cut back by 3 bases and J by 6 bases. Germline CDR1 reads LNHDA; CDR2 reads SQIVND (reference sequence). The CDR3 spells CASSIATDGTSGPDTQYF. The CDR3 coding sequence is TGTGCCAGTAGTATCGCGACGGACGGGACTAGCGGTCCGGATACGCAGTATTTT. Looking up the rest from reference TRBV19 and TRBJ2-3 gives the full variable domain: DGGITQSPKYLFRKEGQNVTLSCEQNLNHDAMYWYRQDPGQGLRLIYYSQIVNDFQKGDIAEGYSVSREKKESFPLTVTSAQKNPTAFYLCASSIATDGTSGPDTQYFGPGTRLTVL.